This T cell receptor (beta chain) appears in the sequencing data of a study of shared T cell receptors in the human thymus. Here immunoSEQ multiplex PCR was the method, and the copy in TCRdb shows in-frame clones only, minus some. The sample has more than 550,000 clones, approximately 85% seen once. Between the trimmed V and J ends, which lost 1 base and 4 bases, there was a span of 19 bases. Germline V gene lookup returns CDR1 SGHTA and CDR2 FQGNSA. CDR3 length: 18 residues. These data were likewise used in another study, on human thymus T cells.

This receptor was taken from a girl younger than two with a congenital heart defect. V is TRBV7-2 and J is TRBJ1-4; D is perhaps TRBD1 (5 bases). Sequenced sample: thymocytes. CDR3 nucleotide sequence: TGTGCCAGCAGCTTAGTTTTTGCAGGGCTTCTCAATAATGAAAAACTGTTTTTT. Amino acids: CASSLVFAGLLNNEKLFF.